This paragraph reports one T cell receptor (beta chain). The sample belongs to a study of blood T cell repertoires in COVID-19. Study background: Samples came from the United States, Italy and Spain, spanning acute and convalescent COVID-19. The analysed material was cDNA or gDNA that came from T cells, B-cell-depleted T cells, or PBMCs.

The germline V gene encodes CDR1 SNHLY and CDR2 FYNNEI. The germline V and J ends were trimmed by 1 base and 5 bases, with 11 bases remaining between them. This CDR3 region has 14 residues. Authors' methods: How many nucleated cells were present was estimated from reference gene primer amplification. TCRdb's table, derived via immunoSEQ multiplex PCR, lists solely in-frame clones and lacks some. The DNA gave D and trimming, while V, J and clone size come from that table. The sample includes over 35,000 clones, approximately 87% of them seen just once. The sequence derives from a man aged 40-55 years with COVID-19, enrolled during active disease. V and J are TRBV2 and TRBJ2-5; perhaps TRBD1 as D (5 bases). The sequenced sample consisted of peripheral blood. In DNA, the CDR3 is TGTGCCAGCAGTGAAGAGGGGCGCGTGGAGACCCAGTACTTC. It translates to CASSEEGRVETQYF.